This T cell receptor (beta chain) came from a study of blood T cell repertoires in COVID-19 (dated by TCRdb to the early 2020s). A note on the overall study: Collaborator samples came from the United States, Italy and Spain and covered acute and convalescent phases of COVID-19. The material from the prospective study consisted of cDNA or gDNA derived from T cells, B-cell-depleted T cells, or PBMCs. Deeply sampled blood TCRbeta repertoires from subjects exposed to, actively infected with, or recovered from COVID-19 were included in the dataset. The repertoires were released in a freely available public database intended as a resource for research on the immune response to SARS-CoV-2. Samples came from the ongoing ImmuneRACE study (first 160 participants) plus 1,254 subjects from 6 global collaborators. The sample metadata nearly always contained a de-identified subject ID, COVID-19 status, age in years and sex. Where available, HLA class I and class II types were taken from metadata supplied by the sample provider and were not determined by assay-based typing. Results and caveats for the whole study, not just this receptor: The quantity of clinical and demographic metadata differed by source and by participant and was supplied without curation.

Deletion took 4 bases off V and 4 bases off J, with a span of 10 bases between the germline ends. CDR1 and CDR2, looked up from the germline V gene, are SGHTA and FQGNSA. Reading from cysteine to phenylalanine, the CDR3 counts 14 amino acids. Only CDR3 DNA remains: 42 bases, in frame from the first base. TCRbeta CDR3 regions were amplified from genomic DNA by means of the immunoSEQ Assay, a bias-controlled multiplex PCR. As for the original processing: The number of nucleated cells in each sample was estimated from the amplification of reference gene primers within the assay. To quantify the absolute abundance of each unique TCRbeta CDR3 rearrangement, sequence reads were collapsed and filtered. For each sample, productive Simpson clonality was calculated by taking the square root of Simpson's diversity index across productive rearrangements. TCRdb stores this immuneACCESS table with in-frame sequences only. Part of the clones is absent; in the studies checked, under half of the shortfall reflects unresolved V genes, and no reason is known for the rest. V, J and clone size were drawn from that table, and D and trimming were deduced from the DNA. The sample yields 90,000 to 120,000 clones; more than 80% were counted once. Of the sample, roughly 4.9% falls within the top ten clones.

Collaborating institutions collected whole blood in K2EDTA tubes following their own protocols. For TCRbeta analysis, collaborators shipped samples in one of three forms: frozen whole blood, isolated PBMCs, or DNA extracted from either of those sample types. This clone was detected only once. The antigen this receptor binds is unknown. No per-base quality is available; no much larger clone lies one base away. Material for sequencing was peripheral blood. Recombination connected TRBV7-2 to TRBJ2-2, with the D gene not confidently named. The source of this sequence is a middle-aged man with active or convalescent COVID-19. The DNA sequence is as follows: TGTGCCAGCAGCTCATACCCGGGCACCGGGGAGCTGTTTTTT. This gives the protein CASSSYPGTGELFF.